Shown below are 10 T cell receptor beta chains from a single sample sequenced in a study of T cell repertoires in cytomegalovirus infection. TCRdb ran MiXCR on the reads and lists one entry per CDR3 protein. The sample holds around 630,000 distinct CDR3 sequences, approximately 24% seen once. Specimen: CD8+ T cells from PBMCs. These receptors were taken from a human donor in good health (CMV status not recorded). Some clones in this sample may be carry-over from other donors' samples.

This clonotype turned up a few times. The rearrangement links TRBV6-6 to TRBJ2-3, with 8 bases matching TRBD1. The V segment lost 2 bases and the J segment 1 base; nucleotides outside the gene matches: 2. The CDR3 covers 15 residues. Germline V lookup: CDR1 MNHNY, CDR2 SVGAGI (reference sequence). CDR3 nucleotide sequence: TGTGCCAGCAGTTACCAGGGGGCGCGCACAGATACGCAGTATTTT. Translation gives CASSYQGARTDTQYF.

The V and J genes are TRBV10-3 and TRBJ2-7, with D tentatively TRBD1 (6 bases). The CDR3 consists of 13 residues. CDR1 ENHRY and CDR2 SYGVKD come from the germline V gene. V lost 6 bases and J lost 3, with 12 bases in between. CDR3 DNA sequence: TGTGCCATCAGGGGTGGGACAAACTACGAGCAGTACTTC. This sequence encodes CAIRGGTNYEQYF.

The V gene is TRBV27, the J gene TRBJ2-3; 7 bases map to TRBD2. V lost 3 bases and J lost 0; bases outside the gene matches: 3. Per the germline V gene, CDR1 is MNHEY and CDR2 is SMNVEV (reference sequence). The length of the CDR3 is 15 residues. CDR3 amino acids: CASSFGLVSTDTQYF. For the CDR3, the DNA is TGTGCCAGCAGTTTTGGACTAGTTAGCACAGATACGCAGTATTTT.

This clonotype has only a few counts. This rearrangement joins TRBV29-1 to TRBJ1-2; no definite D call. The CDR3 is 11 residues long. Trimming left V 6 bases short and J 4 bases short, with 9 bases between. CDR1 is SQVTM and CDR2 is ANQGSEA in the germline V gene. The CDR3 loop is CSVEKRYGYTF. The CDR3 nucleotides are TGCAGCGTCGAAAAGCGCTATGGCTACACCTTC. Based on the CDR3 plus reference TRBV29-1 and TRBJ1-2, the full variable domain is SAVISQKPSRDICQRGTSLTIQCQVDSQVTMMFWYRQQPGQSLTLIATANQGSEATYESGFVIDKFPISRPNLTFSTLTVSNMSPEDSSIYLCSVEKRYGYTFGSGTRLTVV.

There are many counts of this clonotype. This chain joins TRBV12-5 and TRBJ2-1; 12 bases are shared with TRBD2. J lost 9 bases, V lost 3 bases, and 9 bases had no gene match. The length of the CDR3 is 16 residues. Germline loops: CDR1 LGHNT, CDR2 FRNRAP. CDR3 region: CASGFTLAGGLGEQFF. For the CDR3, the DNA is TGTGCTAGTGGTTTCACACTAGCGGGGGGTCTCGGTGAGCAGTTCTTC.

This clonotype was seen at least ten times. The chain joins TRBV28 to TRBJ1-1; D is uncertain. Looked up from germline, CDR1 is MDHEN and CDR2 is SYDVKM. This CDR3 spans 12 amino acids. Trimming cost V 5 bases and J 3 bases, with 7 bases left between them. The CDR3 is CASSPPDTEAFF. CDR3 bases: TGTGCCAGCAGTCCCCCGGACACTGAAGCTTTCTTT.

The chain recombines TRBV6-2 or TRBV6-3 with TRBJ1-1; no reliable D call. Germline CDR1 and CDR2: MNHEY and SVGEGT. The CDR3 spans 15 residues. Trimming left V 6 bases short and J 5 bases short, with 19 bases between. The CDR3 coding sequence is TGTGCCAGCAGCCTCGGACCGGTTAAGTGGACTGAAGCTTTCTTT. Protein: CASSLGPVKWTEAFF.

The V call is TRBV7-6, the J call TRBJ2-7, with TRBD1 matching 7 bases. The germline gives CDR1 SGHVS, CDR2 FNYEAQ. The V segment lost 6 bases and the J segment 4 bases; nucleotides outside the gene matches: 12. The CDR3 covers 15 residues. The CDR3 bases are TGTGCCAGCAGTCAATCCGCGACAGGGAGTTACGAGCAGTACTTC. Its translation is CASSQSATGSYEQYF.

This clonotype was recorded at least ten times. The rearrangement uses TRBV14 and TRBJ2-7; TRBD2 matches at 14 bases. Germline trimming cut 1 base from V and 3 bases from J; bases unmatched to any gene: 11. Germline assignment: CDR1 SGHDN and CDR2 FVKESK. The CDR3 is 19 residues long. Here the CDR3 DNA reads TGTGCCAGCAGCCAAGGAGGACTAGCGGGGGGAGTCGGCTACTACGAGCAGTACTTC. This sequence encodes CASSQGGLAGGVGYYEQYF.

The table lists this clonotype with many counts. This sequence joins TRBV2 and TRBJ2-1; 7 bases match TRBD1. The CDR3 sequence is 15 residues long. V lost 6 bases to trimming and J lost 1 base; unmatched junction nucleotides: 6. Germline CDR1 reads SNHLY; CDR2 reads FYNNEI. The DNA of the CDR3 is TGTGCCAGCAGCGACCCGGGACAGTCCTACAATGAGCAGTTCTTC. This codes for CASSDPGQSYNEQFF.